What follows are 17 T cell receptor beta chains derived from one specimen sequenced in a study of CD8 T cells in Susac syndrome. An input of roughly 0.5 to 1 ug of RNA was subjected to reverse transcription using random hexamers. TCRdb reprocessed the immunoSEQ multiplex PCR reads via MiXCR and lists one record per CDR3 protein. The data hold 250,000 to 350,000 distinct CDR3 sequences, with about 91% observed a single time. Specimen: CD4+ T cells from PBMCs. The receptors were gathered from a human donor with multiple sclerosis.

The chain is built from TRBV24-1 and TRBJ2-1, with TRBD2 matching over 14 bases. Germline V gene lookup returns CDR1 KGHDR and CDR2 SFDVKD. The CDR3 contains 16 residues. The ends lost 4 bases at V and 7 bases at J; junction bases unmatched: 5. The CDR3 region has the DNA TGTGCCACCAGTGACCCGGGACTAGCGGGAGAAAATGAGCAGTTCTTC. It specifies CATSDPGLAGENEQFF.

The rearrangement joins TRBV7-2 to TRBJ2-1; 14 bases are shared with TRBD2. Germline V gene lookup returns CDR1 SGHTA and CDR2 FQGNSA. V lost 1 base and J lost 8; bases outside the gene matches: 7. The CDR3 has 17 residues. CDR3 protein: CASSLVGTSGSRDEQFF. CDR3 bases: TGTGCCAGCAGCTTAGTAGGGACTAGCGGGAGTAGAGATGAGCAGTTCTTC.

The chain has TRBV19 and TRBJ1-2; possibly TRBD1 for D (5 bases). V lost 7 bases, J lost 4 bases, and 13 bases lay in between. CDR3 size: 13 residues. Germline V CDR1 and CDR2: LNHDA, SQIVND (reference sequence). The CDR3 here is CASKRDGSYGYTF. The CDR3 DNA sequence: TGTGCCAGTAAGAGGGACGGCAGCTATGGCTACACCTTC.

The J gene is TRBJ2-7, the V gene TRBV19; 8 nucleotides line up with TRBD1. CDR3 size: 15 residues. The junction had 9 bases not matched to a gene; V was cut back by 5 bases and J by 3 bases. The germline CDR1 and CDR2 sequences are LNHDA and SQIVND (reference sequence). In DNA, the CDR3 is TGTGCCAGTAGTGATCCGGGACAGGTTATCTACGAGCAGTACTTC. Its protein is CASSDPGQVIYEQYF.

The V call is TRBV19, the J call TRBJ1-6; D perhaps matches TRBD1 (6 bases). This CDR3 has 12 amino acids. Germline lookup yields CDR1 LNHDA and CDR2 SQIVND (reference sequence). Trimming stripped 5 bases from V and 16 bases from J, with 15 bases between. The CDR3 spells CASSDMGGRLHF. CDR3 nucleotide sequence: TGTGCCAGTAGTGACATGGGGGGGCGGCTCCACTTT. The whole variable domain, filled in from reference TRBV19 and TRBJ1-6, reads DGGITQSPKYLFRKEGQNVTLSCEQNLNHDAMYWYRQDPGQGLRLIYYSQIVNDFQKGDIAEGYSVSREKKESFPLTVTSAQKNPTAFYLCASSDMGGRLHFGNGTRLTVT.

The CDR3 DNA sequence: TGTGCCAGCAGCTTGGGGACCGGGGCAAATGAAAAACTGTTTTTT. As protein: CASSLGTGANEKLFF. The chain links TRBV7-2 to TRBJ1-4, with a weak D call TRBD1 (5 bases). V shed 3 bases and J shed 5 bases, with 13 bases lying between them. The CDR3 length is 15 residues. Germline-derived CDR1 and CDR2 are SGHTA and FQGNSA.

This clonotype was found once. The V and J genes are TRBV7-9 and TRBJ1-2, with D possibly TRBD1 on 5 matching bases. The V gene's germline CDR1 is SEHNR and CDR2 FQNEAQ (reference sequence). The CDR3 loop spans 14 amino acids. Trimming took 1 base from V and 4 from J, leaving 10 bases between them. The CDR3 sequence is CASSLGTKSYGYTF. The CDR3 region has the DNA TGTGCCAGCAGCTTAGGGACAAAGAGCTATGGCTACACCTTC.

The chain couples TRBV24-1 to TRBJ2-5; D not resolved. Looked up from germline, CDR1 is KGHDR and CDR2 is SFDVKD. CDR3 length: 13 residues. V gave up 3 bases and J gave up 1 base, with 5 bases separating them. This CDR3 reads CATSDGVQETQYF. CDR3 DNA: TGTGCCACCAGTGATGGGGTCCAAGAGACCCAGTACTTC.

V usage is TRBV29-1 and J usage is TRBJ1-1, with 7 bases identical to TRBD1. Germline-derived CDR1 and CDR2 are SQVTM and ANQGSEA. Trimming at V came to 1 base and at J to 4 bases, leaving 6 bases not matched to a gene. The CDR3 spans 14 residues. Here the CDR3 reads CSVEASGGSTEAFF. Here the CDR3 DNA reads TGCAGCGTTGAAGCCTCAGGGGGGAGCACTGAAGCTTTCTTT.

V is TRBV12-3 or TRBV12-4 and J is TRBJ1-2; TRBD1 matches 9 bases. J lost 4 bases, V lost 3 bases, and 9 bases had no gene match. This CDR3 spans 16 amino acids. Here the CDR3 reads CASSLGTGKFSYGYTF. The CDR3 region has the DNA TGTGCCAGCAGTTTGGGGACAGGGAAATTTTCCTATGGCTACACCTTC.

The chain recombines TRBV20-1 with TRBJ1-5, with D possibly TRBD1 on 5 matching bases. Trimming took 6 bases from V and 0 from J, leaving 12 bases between them. The CDR3 runs to 14 residues. Germline loops: CDR1 DFQATT, CDR2 SNEGSKA (reference sequence). The DNA for the CDR3 is TGCAGTGCCCCCCGTCAGGGTAGCAATCAGCCCCAGCATTTT. This translates into CSAPRQGSNQPQHF.

The chain uses TRBV5-1 and TRBJ1-2, with D possibly TRBD1 on 6 matching bases. This CDR3 region has 13 residues. Germline assignment: CDR1 SGHRS and CDR2 YFSETQ. The ends were cut back, 0 bases at V and 6 bases at J, with 9 bases in the middle. The CDR3 loop reads CASSLDNRDGYTF. CDR3 coding DNA: TGCGCCAGCAGCTTGGATAACAGGGATGGCTACACCTTC.

The chain combines TRBV12-3 or TRBV12-4 with TRBJ2-5; possible D gene TRBD1, 5 bases. Between the trimmed V and J ends, which lost 2 bases and 2 bases, there was a span of 9 bases. The CDR3 runs 14 residues. This chain's CDR3 is CASSLRGVQETQYF. CDR3 DNA sequence: TGTGCCAGCAGTTTAAGGGGCGTGCAAGAGACCCAGTACTTC.

The genes are TRBV7-2 and TRBJ2-2, with TRBD2 identical over 8 bases. Germline V gives CDR1 SGHTA, CDR2 FQGNSA. V was pared by 2 bases and J by 9 bases, with 5 bases of the junction left unmatched. This CDR3 spans 14 amino acids. CDR3: CASSLRGGPWELFF. DNA for the CDR3: TGTGCCAGCAGCTTACGGGGGGGACCTTGGGAGCTGTTTTTT.

The rearrangement links TRBV12-3 or TRBV12-4 to TRBJ1-5, with no clear D. V was shortened by 3 bases and J by 5 bases, with 11 bases between the two germline ends. The CDR3 extends over 14 amino acids. The CDR3 is CASSFLGSHQPQHF. The CDR3 DNA sequence: TGTGCCAGCAGTTTCCTCGGATCGCATCAGCCCCAGCATTTT.

The chain couples TRBV10-3 to TRBJ2-7; no definite D call. Germline V lookup: CDR1 ENHRY, CDR2 SYGVKD. The CDR3 is made up of 12 amino acids. Trimming took 6 bases from V and 5 from J, leaving 11 bases between them. CDR3 in DNA: TGTGCCATCAGCGCCCGACGAAACGAGCAGTACTTC. Translated, it gives CAISARRNEQYF.

This sequence joins TRBV5-1 and TRBJ2-5, with TRBD2 matching over 8 bases. With 1 base clipped from V and 3 bases from J, the junction kept 2 bases outside the gene matches. CDR1 is SGHRS, CDR2 YFSETQ, per germline. The CDR3 is made up of 14 amino acids. This CDR3 is CASSLTSGKETQYF. CDR3 nucleotides: TGCGCCAGCAGCTTGACTAGCGGAAAAGAGACCCAGTACTTC.